A single sample is the source of the 20 T cell receptor beta chains below, sequenced in a study of T-cell reconstitution after alpha-beta-depleted transplantation in children. The TCRbeta library was prepared with unique molecular identifiers. Using its own MiXCR run on the PCR reads, TCRdb lists one record per CDR3 protein. The sample comprises 580,000 or so distinct CDR3 sequences, about 21% of which are singletons, and roughly 14% rests with the top ten. Sequencing was performed on PBMCs, mostly from graft donor cells, taken 360 days after TCRalphabeta/CD19-depleted stem cell transplant. The receptors originated from a boy in the first two years of life who had a stem cell transplant for acute myeloid leukemia, so the T cells may come from the graft donor.

V and J are TRBV24-1 and TRBJ2-1, with 9 bases matching TRBD1. This CDR3 spans 16 amino acids. In germline, CDR1 is KGHDR, CDR2 SFDVKD. The V gene end was trimmed by 4 bases and the J gene end by 6 bases; junction bases not matched to a gene: 9. The CDR3 DNA is TGTGCCACCAGTGACCGGACAGGGGTTCATGCCAATGAGCAGTTCTTC. Its translation is CATSDRTGVHANEQFF.

This clonotype came up many times. V usage is TRBV20-1 and J usage is TRBJ1-5; D is unclear. Trimming removed 4 bases at V and 2 bases at J, with 12 bases between. This CDR3 comprises 14 residues. Germline CDR1 DFQATT, CDR2 SNEGSKA (reference sequence). The CDR3 region has the DNA TGCAGTGCTACCCGGGAGTGGGGCAATCAGCCCCAGCATTTT. Its translation is CSATREWGNQPQHF.

This clonotype was seen repeatedly, ten times or more. CDR3 amino acids: CSAGETGHLGANVLTF. DNA for the CDR3: TGCAGTGCTGGGGAGACAGGGCATCTTGGGGCCAACGTCCTGACTTTC. The chain combines TRBV20-1 with TRBJ2-6; TRBD1 agrees at 7 bases. The V segment lost 5 bases and the J segment 3 bases; nucleotides outside the gene matches: 10. CDR1 is DFQATT and CDR2 is SNEGSKA in the germline V gene (reference sequence). This CDR3 is 16 amino acids long.

The chain recombines TRBV25-1 with TRBJ1-3; D is undetermined. The CDR3 covers 11 residues. The germline V gene has CDR1 MGHDK and CDR2 SYGVNS. V lost 6 bases, J lost 7 bases, and 7 bases lay in between. The CDR3 bases are TGTGCCAGCAGGGACTCGAACACCATATATTTT. This translates into CASRDSNTIYF.

This clonotype was detected only a few times. The chain uses TRBV10-3 and TRBJ1-2; 7 nucleotides match TRBD1. The CDR3 spans 17 residues. V trimming: 9 bases; J trimming: 8 bases; junction bases outside the gene matches: 24. The germline V gene encodes CDR1 ENHRY and CDR2 SYGVKD. The CDR3 nucleotides read TGTGCCATTACCAGGGAGGGGACAGAGGGCGGATATGGAGGCTACACCTTC. Translated: CAITREGTEGGYGGYTF.

This clonotype was counted many times. V usage is TRBV7-2 and J usage is TRBJ2-3, with D possibly called TRBD1 or TRBD2 (6 bases each). Trimming shortened V by 6 bases and J by 5 bases, and 18 bases separated the two germline ends. CDR3 size: 15 residues. Per germline, CDR1 SGHTA and CDR2 FQGNSA. CDR3 coding DNA: TGTGCCAGCAGTCAGGTCCGGGGGCTTGGAGATACGCAGTATTTT. The encoded protein is CASSQVRGLGDTQYF.

In its sample, this clonotype was seen many times. CDR3 nucleotide sequence: TGTGCCAGCTCACCCAAGATCGGGGTTGGAAGCACTGAAGCTTTCTTT. This translates into CASSPKIGVGSTEAFF. J is TRBJ1-1 and V is TRBV18; D unclear. Per the germline V gene, CDR1 is KGHSH and CDR2 is LQKENI. The CDR3 is 16 residues long. V gave up 3 bases and J gave up 4 bases, with 18 bases separating them.

This clonotype showed up many times. The chain carries TRBV7-6 and TRBJ2-5; 9 bases fit TRBD1. The CDR3 has 16 amino acids. With V trimmed by 2 bases and J by 5 bases, 9 bases remained unmatched. Germline-derived CDR1 and CDR2 are SGHVS and FNYEAQ. The CDR3, as DNA: TGTGCCAGCAGCTTACCCTGGGACAGGGCGGCGGAGACCCAGTACTTC. As protein: CASSLPWDRAAETQYF.

The chain is built from TRBV28 and TRBJ2-5; D may match TRBD1 or TRBD2 (6 bases each). The germline V gene has CDR1 MDHEN and CDR2 SYDVKM. The CDR3 extends over 14 amino acids. Trimming left V 7 bases short and J 4 bases short, with 16 bases between. In nucleotides, the CDR3 is TGTGCCAGCACCAAGGGGGGAAGTCGAGAGACCCAGTACTTC. Its protein product is CASTKGGSRETQYF.

This clonotype came up many times. V and J are TRBV29-1 and TRBJ2-5, with 11 bases identical to TRBD2. The V and J ends lost 3 bases and 5 bases, in that order; junction bases with no gene match: 5. The CDR3 length is 14 residues. Germline V gives CDR1 SQVTM, CDR2 ANQGSEA. CDR3 sequence (DNA): TGCAGCGTTGATAGCGGGGGGGCCGGCGAGACCCAGTACTTC. Translating it yields CSVDSGGAGETQYF.

V usage is TRBV3-1 and J usage is TRBJ1-2, with D unresolved. CDR3 length equals 14 residues. V lost 0 bases, J lost 3 bases, and 8 bases lay in between. The V gene's germline CDR1 is LGHDT and CDR2 YNNKEL (reference sequence). Here the CDR3 DNA reads TGTGCCAGCAGCCAAGAGGCAGGCTACTATGGCTACACCTTC. As protein: CASSQEAGYYGYTF.

This clonotype was recorded at least ten times. The chain carries TRBV5-1 and TRBJ2-5, with D tentatively TRBD1 or TRBD2 (6 bases each). Trimming pared 4 bases from V and 1 base from J, leaving 11 bases between. Germline V gene lookup returns CDR1 SGHRS and CDR2 YFSETQ. CDR3 length equals 14 residues. The CDR3 DNA reads as TGCGCCAGCAGCGGCGGGACACCCCAAGAGACCCAGTACTTC. It encodes CASSGGTPQETQYF.

In its sample, this clonotype was seen many times. Compared with germline, one end of the junction differs, possibly owing to a read error. The CDR3 reads CSAARGPDRDF. The CDR3, as DNA: TGCAGCGCTGCCCGAGGGCCGGACAGGGATTTT. J is TRBJ2-3 and V is TRBV29-1, with 8 bases fitting TRBD1. CDR1 is SQVTM and CDR2 is ANQGSEA in the germline V gene. CDR3 length: 11 amino acids.

This clonotype was picked up many times. The gene calls are TRBV20-1 and TRBJ1-2; D may be TRBD1 (6 bases). The germline V gene encodes CDR1 DFQATT and CDR2 SNEGSKA (reference sequence). The length of the CDR3 is 14 residues. Trimming removed 0 bases at V and 2 bases at J, with 10 bases between. CDR3 sequence (DNA): TGCAGTGCTAGAGATACAGGGTCAAACTATGGCTACACCTTC. It translates to CSARDTGSNYGYTF.

V usage is TRBV20-1 and J usage is TRBJ2-3; 7 positions agree with TRBD1. V gave up 3 bases and J gave up 5 bases; unmatched junction bases: 8. The CDR3 runs to 14 residues. CDR1 is DFQATT, CDR2 SNEGSKA, per germline (reference sequence). The CDR3: CSASEGAGEDTQYF. DNA of the CDR3: TGCAGTGCTAGTGAGGGGGCAGGAGAAGATACGCAGTATTTT.

The chain uses TRBV20-1 and TRBJ2-5; TRBD2 matches at 9 bases. J was trimmed by 4 bases and V by 3 bases; bases with no gene match: 6. The CDR3 length is 14 residues. CDR1 DFQATT and CDR2 SNEGSKA come from the germline V gene (reference sequence). The CDR3 protein is CSARASGETETQYF. The CDR3 DNA sequence: TGCAGTGCTAGGGCTAGCGGGGAGACAGAGACCCAGTACTTC.

The rearrangement links TRBV6-1 to TRBJ2-7; 7 bases are a match to TRBD1. V gave up 6 bases and J gave up 5 bases; unmatched junction bases: 7. The germline V gene has CDR1 MNHNS and CDR2 SASEGT. The CDR3 has 13 amino acids. This chain's CDR3 is CASRDRSLDEQYV. CDR3 bases: TGTGCCAGCAGGGACAGGTCCCTTGACGAGCAGTACGTC.

In its sample, this clonotype was seen a few times. The rearrangement joins TRBV12-3 or TRBV12-4 to TRBJ2-3; TRBD2 might be the D (5 bases). The CDR3 totals 16 residues. The germline V and J ends were trimmed by 6 bases and 8 bases, with 24 bases remaining between them. In nucleotides, the CDR3 is TGTGCCAGCAGCATAACGGCCGGGCCGCTAGCCGCTACGCAGTATTTT. Its translation is CASSITAGPLAATQYF.

The rearrangement joins TRBV4-1 to TRBJ2-5, with D possibly being TRBD1 (6 bases). Trimming left V 4 bases short and J 4 bases short, with 16 bases between. The CDR3 loop spans 15 amino acids. CDR1 and CDR2 (germline): MGHRA, YSYEKL. The CDR3 region is CASSLGGDARETQYF. In nucleotides, the CDR3 is TGCGCCAGCAGCCTAGGGGGAGACGCGAGAGAGACCCAGTACTTC.

In its sample, this clonotype was seen a few times. The genes are TRBV20-1 and TRBJ1-2; possible D gene TRBD1, 6 bases. The CDR3 is 15 residues long. V was clipped by 0 bases and J by 4 bases, with 15 bases between them. Looked up from germline, CDR1 is DFQATT and CDR2 is SNEGSKA (reference sequence). The CDR3 protein is CSARDGDRFSYGYTF. CDR3 coding DNA: TGCAGTGCTAGAGACGGTGACAGGTTCAGCTATGGCTACACCTTC.